This T cell receptor beta chain was obtained from a study of PD-1 blockade in classical Hodgkin lymphoma. Brentuximab vedotin exposure varied, and every patient relapsed after autologous stem cell transplantation. V lost 2 bases, J lost 2 bases, and 26 bases lay in between. The CDR3 sequence is 20 residues long. Germline CDR1 SGHKS, CDR2 YYEKEE (reference sequence). Study-wide points: When nivolumab was started under 1 year after ASCT, patients were excluded. What drove the repertoire differences, possibly disease activity or prior therapy, has not been defined. Newly diagnosed and completely responding patients shared comparable baseline diversity.

Clones were read by immunoSEQ multiplex PCR, and TCRdb kept only the in-frame ones, dropping some. This sample carries about 110,000 clones, 70% to 90% of them seen once, and the ten largest clones take about 20%. Of note for this clone: The antigen is undetermined.

The rearrangement uses TRBV5-5 and TRBJ1-3; D is uncertain. Sequencing used peripheral blood mononuclear cells (PBMCs), obtained before the second cycle of nivolumab. This sequence was found in a human donor with classical Hodgkin lymphoma. The CDR3 loop is CASSFLHLQPLRSPGNTIYF. In nucleotides, the CDR3 is TGTGCCAGCAGCTTTCTCCACCTACAACCCCTCCGAAGCCCTGGAAACACCATATATTTT. The full variable domain, completed using reference TRBV5-5 and TRBJ1-3, is DAGVTQSPTHLIKTRGQQVTLRCSPISGHKSVSWYQQVLGQGPQFIFQYYEKEERGRGNFPDRFSARQFPNYSSELNVNALLLGDSALYLCASSFLHLQPLRSPGNTIYFGEGSWLTVV.